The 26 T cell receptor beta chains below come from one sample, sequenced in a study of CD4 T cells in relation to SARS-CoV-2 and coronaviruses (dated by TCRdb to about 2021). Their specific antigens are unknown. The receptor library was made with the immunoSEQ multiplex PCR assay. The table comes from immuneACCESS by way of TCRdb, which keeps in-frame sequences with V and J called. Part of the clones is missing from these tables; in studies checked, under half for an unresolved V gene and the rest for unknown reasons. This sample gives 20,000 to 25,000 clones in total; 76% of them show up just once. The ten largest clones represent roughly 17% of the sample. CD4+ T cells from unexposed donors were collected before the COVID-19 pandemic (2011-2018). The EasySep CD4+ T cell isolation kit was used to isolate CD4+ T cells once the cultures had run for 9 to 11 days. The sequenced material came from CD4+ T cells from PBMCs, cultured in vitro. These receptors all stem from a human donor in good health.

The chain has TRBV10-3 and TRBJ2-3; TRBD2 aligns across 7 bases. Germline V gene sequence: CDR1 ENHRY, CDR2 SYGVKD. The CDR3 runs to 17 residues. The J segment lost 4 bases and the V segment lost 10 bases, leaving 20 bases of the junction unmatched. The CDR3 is CASRKTLAGVHADTQYF. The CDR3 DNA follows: TGTGCCAGCAGAAAGACGTTGGCGGGAGTTCACGCAGATACGCAGTATTTT.

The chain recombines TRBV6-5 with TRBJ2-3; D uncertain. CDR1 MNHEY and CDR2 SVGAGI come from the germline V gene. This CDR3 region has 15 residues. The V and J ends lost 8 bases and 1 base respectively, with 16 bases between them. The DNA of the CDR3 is TGTGCCAGCGGGATCTTGATACCCGGCACAGATACGCAGTATTTT. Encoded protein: CASGILIPGTDTQYF.

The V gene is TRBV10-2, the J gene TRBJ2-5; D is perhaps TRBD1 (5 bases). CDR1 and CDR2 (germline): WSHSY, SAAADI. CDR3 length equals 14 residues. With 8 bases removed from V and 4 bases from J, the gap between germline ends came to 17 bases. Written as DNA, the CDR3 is TGCGCCAGCTCTAAAGGGCTCCAGGGAGAGACCCAGTACTTC. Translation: CASSKGLQGETQYF.

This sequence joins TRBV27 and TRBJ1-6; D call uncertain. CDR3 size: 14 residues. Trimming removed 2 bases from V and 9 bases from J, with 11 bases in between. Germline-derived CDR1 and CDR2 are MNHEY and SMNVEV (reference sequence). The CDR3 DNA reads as TGTGCCAGCAGTTTAATGGCAGGACCTTCACCCCTCCACTTT. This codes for CASSLMAGPSPLHF.

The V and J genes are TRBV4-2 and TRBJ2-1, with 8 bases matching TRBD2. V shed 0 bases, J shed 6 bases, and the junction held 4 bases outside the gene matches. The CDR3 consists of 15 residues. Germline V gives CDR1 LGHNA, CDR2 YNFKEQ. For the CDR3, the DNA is TGTGCCAGCAGCCAAGATCTAGCGGGCCGCAATGAGCAGTTCTTC. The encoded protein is CASSQDLAGRNEQFF.

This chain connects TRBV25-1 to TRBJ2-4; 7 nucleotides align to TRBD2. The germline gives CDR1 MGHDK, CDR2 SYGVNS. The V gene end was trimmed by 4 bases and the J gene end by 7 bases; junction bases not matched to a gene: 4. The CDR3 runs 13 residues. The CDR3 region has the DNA TGTGCCAGCAGTGGTGTGGGAGGGAACATTCAGTACTTC. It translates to CASSGVGGNIQYF.

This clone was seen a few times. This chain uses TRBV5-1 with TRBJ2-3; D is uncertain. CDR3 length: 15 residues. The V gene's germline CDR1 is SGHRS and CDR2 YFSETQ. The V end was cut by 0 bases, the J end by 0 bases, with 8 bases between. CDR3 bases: TGCGCCAGCAGCTTGGTCCGACTGAGCACAGATACGCAGTATTTT. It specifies CASSLVRLSTDTQYF.

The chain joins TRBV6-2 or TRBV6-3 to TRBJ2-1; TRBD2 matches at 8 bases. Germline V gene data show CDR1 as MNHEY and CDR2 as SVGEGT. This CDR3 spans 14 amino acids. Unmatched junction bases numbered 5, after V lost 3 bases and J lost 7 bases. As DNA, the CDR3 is TGTGCCAGCAGTTATGATGGGACTAGTAATGAGCAGTTCTTC. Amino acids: CASSYDGTSNEQFF.

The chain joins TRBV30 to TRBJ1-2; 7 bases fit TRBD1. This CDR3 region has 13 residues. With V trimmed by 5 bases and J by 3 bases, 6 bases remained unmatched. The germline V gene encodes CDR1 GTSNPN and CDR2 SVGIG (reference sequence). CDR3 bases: TGTGCCTGGGGTCGGGACAGAGACTATGGCTACACCTTC. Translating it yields CAWGRDRDYGYTF.

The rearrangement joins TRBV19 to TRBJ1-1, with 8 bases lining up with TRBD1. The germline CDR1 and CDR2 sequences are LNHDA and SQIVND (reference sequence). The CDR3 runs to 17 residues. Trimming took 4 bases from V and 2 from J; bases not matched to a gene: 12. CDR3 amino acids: CASSKNTGGVPNTEAFF. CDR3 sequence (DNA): TGTGCCAGTAGTAAAAATACAGGGGGAGTCCCAAACACTGAAGCTTTCTTT.

The CDR3 sequence: CAISGQRGYTF. CDR3 nucleotide sequence: TGTGCCATCAGCGGACAGAGAGGCTACACCTTC. The J gene is TRBJ1-2, the V gene TRBV10-3; tentatively, D is TRBD1 (6 bases). The V gene's germline CDR1 is ENHRY and CDR2 SYGVKD. The CDR3 totals 11 residues. V was clipped by 6 bases and J by 8 bases, with 10 bases between them.

The DNA for the CDR3 is TGTGCCAGCAGCCCCTATGGACAGGGGGACCAAGAGACCCAGTACTTC. This codes for CASSPYGQGDQETQYF. The genes are TRBV6-2 or TRBV6-3 and TRBJ2-5; TRBD1 aligns across 10 bases. Germline V gives CDR1 MNHEY, CDR2 SVGEGT. The CDR3 runs to 16 residues. The V and J ends lost 6 bases and 0 bases, in that order; junction bases with no gene match: 7.

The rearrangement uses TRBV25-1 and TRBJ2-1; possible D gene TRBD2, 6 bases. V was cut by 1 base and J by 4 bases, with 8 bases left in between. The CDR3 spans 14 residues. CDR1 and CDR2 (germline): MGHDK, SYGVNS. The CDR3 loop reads CASSESAGYNEQFF. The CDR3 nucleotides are TGTGCCAGCAGTGAATCGGCGGGGTACAATGAGCAGTTCTTC. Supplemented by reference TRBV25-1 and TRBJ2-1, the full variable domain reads EADIYQTPRYLVIGTGKKITLECSQTMGHDKMYWYQQDPGMELHLIHYSYGVNSTEKGDLSSESTVSRIRTEHFPLTLESARPSHTSQYLCASSESAGYNEQFFGPGTRLTVL.

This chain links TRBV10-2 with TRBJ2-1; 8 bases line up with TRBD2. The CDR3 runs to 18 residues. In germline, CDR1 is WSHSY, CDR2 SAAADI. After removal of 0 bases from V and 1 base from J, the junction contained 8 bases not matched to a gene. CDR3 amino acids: CASSESPLGTRSYNEQFF. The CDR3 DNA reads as TGCGCCAGCAGTGAGTCCCCCTTAGGGACTAGATCCTACAATGAGCAGTTCTTC.

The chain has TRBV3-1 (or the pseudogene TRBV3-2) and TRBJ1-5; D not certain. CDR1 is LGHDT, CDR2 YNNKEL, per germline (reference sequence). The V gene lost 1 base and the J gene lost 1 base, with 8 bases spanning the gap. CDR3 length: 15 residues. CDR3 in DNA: TGTGCCAGCAGCCAAGTCTATGGGAGCAATCAGCCCCAGCATTTT. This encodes CASSQVYGSNQPQHF.

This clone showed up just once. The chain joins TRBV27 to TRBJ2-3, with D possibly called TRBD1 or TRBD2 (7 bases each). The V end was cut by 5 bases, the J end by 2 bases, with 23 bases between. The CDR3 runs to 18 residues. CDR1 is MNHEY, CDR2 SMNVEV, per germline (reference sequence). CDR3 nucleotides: TGTGCCAGCAGTGAGGGAGGGGGCCCCACCGGGGTCACAGATACGCAGTATTTT. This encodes CASSEGGGPTGVTDTQYF.

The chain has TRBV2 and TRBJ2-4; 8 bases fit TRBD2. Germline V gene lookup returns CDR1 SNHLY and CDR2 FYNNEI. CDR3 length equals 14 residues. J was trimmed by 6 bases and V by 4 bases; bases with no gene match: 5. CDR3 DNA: TGTGCCAGCAGTGTGGGACTAGGCGGAAACATTCAGTACTTC. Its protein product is CASSVGLGGNIQYF.

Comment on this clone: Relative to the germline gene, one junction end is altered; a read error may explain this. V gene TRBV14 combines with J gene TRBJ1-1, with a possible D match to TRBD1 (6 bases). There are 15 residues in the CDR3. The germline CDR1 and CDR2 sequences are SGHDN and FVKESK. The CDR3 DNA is TGTGCCAGCAGCCAAGCAAGGGGGGCGAACGCTGAAGCTTTCTTT. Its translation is CASSQARGANAEAFF.

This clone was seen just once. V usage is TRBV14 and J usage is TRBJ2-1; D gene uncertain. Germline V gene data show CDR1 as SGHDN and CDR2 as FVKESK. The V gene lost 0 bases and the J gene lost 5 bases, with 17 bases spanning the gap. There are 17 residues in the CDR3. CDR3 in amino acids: CASSQDYFRVGDNEQFF. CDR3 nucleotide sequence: TGTGCCAGCAGCCAAGATTATTTCCGGGTTGGGGACAATGAGCAGTTCTTC.

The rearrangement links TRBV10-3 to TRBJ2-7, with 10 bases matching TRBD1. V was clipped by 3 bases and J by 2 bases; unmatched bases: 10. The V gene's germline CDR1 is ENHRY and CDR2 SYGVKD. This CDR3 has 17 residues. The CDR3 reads CAISDYLGTGVTYEQYF. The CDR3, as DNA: TGTGCCATCAGTGATTACCTCGGGACAGGGGTTACCTACGAGCAGTACTTC.

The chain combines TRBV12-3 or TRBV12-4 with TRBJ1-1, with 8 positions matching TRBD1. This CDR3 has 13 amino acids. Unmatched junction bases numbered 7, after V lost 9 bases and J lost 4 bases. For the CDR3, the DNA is TGTGCCAGTGGGCAGGGGGCGCGCACTGAAGCTTTCTTT. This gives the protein CASGQGARTEAFF.

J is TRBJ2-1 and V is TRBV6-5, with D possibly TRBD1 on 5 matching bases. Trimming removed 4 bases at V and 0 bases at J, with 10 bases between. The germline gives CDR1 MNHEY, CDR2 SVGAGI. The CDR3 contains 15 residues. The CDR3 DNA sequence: TGTGCCAGCAGTTCCGGCAGGGCCTCCTACAATGAGCAGTTCTTC. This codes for CASSSGRASYNEQFF.

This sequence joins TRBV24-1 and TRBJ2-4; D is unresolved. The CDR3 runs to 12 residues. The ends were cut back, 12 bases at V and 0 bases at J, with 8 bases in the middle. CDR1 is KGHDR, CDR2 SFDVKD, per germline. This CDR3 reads CAATRAKNIQYF. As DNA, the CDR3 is TGTGCCGCGACGAGAGCCAAAAACATTCAGTACTTC.

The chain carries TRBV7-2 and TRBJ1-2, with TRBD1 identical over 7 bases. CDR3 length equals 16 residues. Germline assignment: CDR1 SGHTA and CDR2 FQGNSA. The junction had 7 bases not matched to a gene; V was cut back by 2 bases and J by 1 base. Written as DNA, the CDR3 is TGTGCCAGCAGCTTACGGGGGACAGTATATAACTATGGCTACACCTTC. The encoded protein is CASSLRGTVYNYGYTF.

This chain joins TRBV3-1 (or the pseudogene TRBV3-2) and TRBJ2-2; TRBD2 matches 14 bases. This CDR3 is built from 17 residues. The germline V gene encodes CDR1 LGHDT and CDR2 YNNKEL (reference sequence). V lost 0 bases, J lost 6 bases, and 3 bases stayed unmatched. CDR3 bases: TGTGCCAGCAGCCAAGAGAGACTAGCGGGAGGGGCCGGGGAGCTGTTTTTT. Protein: CASSQERLAGGAGELFF.

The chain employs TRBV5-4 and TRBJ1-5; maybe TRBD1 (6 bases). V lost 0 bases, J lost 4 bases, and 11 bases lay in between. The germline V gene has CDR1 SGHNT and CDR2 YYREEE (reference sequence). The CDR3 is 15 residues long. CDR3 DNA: TGTGCCAGCAGCTTGGATATAGGGGGGAATCAGCCCCAGCATTTT. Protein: CASSLDIGGNQPQHF.